This T cell receptor beta chain was sequenced for a study of control samples from healthy donors and cancer patients. The count of this clone is one. CDR1 SGHRS and CDR2 YFSETQ come from the germline V gene. With 0 bases removed from V and 6 bases from J, the gap between germline ends came to 18 bases. This CDR3 has 17 amino acids. Sequenced by immunoSEQ multiplex PCR; TCRdb stores in-frame clones only, minus some. Of 150,000 to 170,000 clones listed, approximately 96% are singletons. This sequence was found in a man aged 35 to 55 in good health. What was sequenced was blood. This chain uses TRBV5-1 with TRBJ1-4; D remains ambiguous. The CDR3 sequence is CASSLGVGPPGDEKLFF. CDR3 DNA sequence: TGCGCCAGCAGCTTGGGCGTTGGTCCCCCGGGCGATGAAAAACTGTTTTTT.